What follows describes a single T cell receptor (beta chain). These data come from a study of T cell responses to AZD1222 COVID-19 vaccine. The method was immunoSEQ multiplex PCR; TCRdb's version includes in-frame clones alone and lacks a portion of them. The table records around 150,000 clones, around 90% of them present only once. The CDR3 consists of 14 residues. Germline CDR1 and CDR2: SGHRS and YFSETQ. Trimming removed 0 bases at V and 4 bases at J, with 11 bases between. Sequenced here: peripheral blood, sampled 28 days after the second AZD1222 dose. This chain uses TRBV5-1 with TRBJ2-7; the D call may be TRBD1 or TRBD2 (6 bases each). The sequence came from an adult who received the AZD1222 COVID-19 vaccine. CDR3 amino acids: CASSLGGARYEQYF. DNA for the CDR3: TGCGCCAGCAGCTTGGGGGGGGCCCGGTACGAGCAGTACTTC.